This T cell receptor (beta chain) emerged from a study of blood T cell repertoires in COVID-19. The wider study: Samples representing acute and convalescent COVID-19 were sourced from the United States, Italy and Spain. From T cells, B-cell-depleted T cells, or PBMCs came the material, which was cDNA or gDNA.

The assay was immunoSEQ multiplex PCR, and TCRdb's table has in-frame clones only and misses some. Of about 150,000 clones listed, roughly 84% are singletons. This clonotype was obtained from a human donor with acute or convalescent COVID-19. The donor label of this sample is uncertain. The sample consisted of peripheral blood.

CDR3 in amino acids: CSASPGQAHEQYF. The DNA for the CDR3 is TGCAGTGCTAGTCCCGGACAGGCTCACGAGCAGTACTTC. The chain joins TRBV20-1 to TRBJ2-7, with TRBD1 identical over 7 bases. Germline V gene data show CDR1 as DFQATT and CDR2 as SNEGSKA (reference sequence). CDR3 size: 13 residues. The J segment lost 5 bases and the V segment lost 3 bases, leaving 7 bases of the junction unmatched.